This TCR beta chain was captured in a study of PD-1 blockade in classical Hodgkin lymphoma. Regarding the study as a whole: Significant TCR diversity gains by C4D1 occurred in CD4+ but not CD8+ cells. Whoever responded completely had baseline diversity much like that seen in newly diagnosed patients.

Method: immunoSEQ multiplex PCR; TCRdb's copy keeps in-frame clones and lacks some. The sample consists of tens of thousands of clones, around 87% of them appearing once. The time point was: cycle 4 day 1 (C4D1), after more than 5 weeks of nivolumab. After autologous stem cell transplantation all patients relapsed, and prior brentuximab vedotin exposure differed between cohorts. Negative selection with magnetic separation was used to purify CD4+ T cells from thawed PBMCs. Germline assignment: CDR1 SGHRS and CDR2 YFSETQ. V gave up 0 bases and J gave up 4 bases, with 16 bases separating them. CDR3 size: 17 residues. For this clone: Its specificity is unknown.

The sequence derives from a human donor with classical Hodgkin lymphoma. J is TRBJ2-2 and V is TRBV5-1, with D perhaps TRBD1 (5 bases). The source material was CD4+ T cells from blood, sampled before the fourth cycle of nivolumab. The DNA for the CDR3 is TGCGCCAGCAGCTTGGGACGCGCAGGGTTGAGCACCGGGGAGCTGTTTTTT. This sequence encodes CASSLGRAGLSTGELFF.